Following are 10 T cell receptor beta chains from one sample sequenced in a study of T cell changes during pregnancy in multiple sclerosis. Data came from immunoSEQ multiplex PCR; TCRdb stores just in-frame clones and leaves some out. The sample yields approximately 40,000 clones, roughly nine tenths seen once. Source: CD8+ T cells from peripheral blood mononuclear cells, taken in the third trimester of pregnancy. The source of these receptors is a female donor with multiple sclerosis, enrolled in a pregnancy study.

The chain uses TRBV11-3 and TRBJ2-5, with 11 bases fitting TRBD2. Germline lookup yields CDR1 SGHNT and CDR2 YENEEA. J lost 0 bases, V lost 4 bases, and 4 bases had no gene match. The CDR3 is made up of 16 amino acids. In nucleotides, the CDR3 is TGTGCCAGCAGCTCGGGACTAGCGGAGTACCAAGAGACCCAGTACTTC. Protein sequence: CASSSGLAEYQETQYF.

The chain couples TRBV7-8 to TRBJ2-3; 11 positions agree with TRBD1. The V gene's germline CDR1 is SGHVS and CDR2 FQNEAQ. Losses at the gene ends were 5 bases for V and 6 bases for J; bases not matched to a gene: 10. The CDR3 length is 16 residues. In DNA, the CDR3 is TGTGCCAGCAGCACCCCGGGACAGGGGGTGACCGATACGCAGTATTTT. This translates into CASSTPGQGVTDTQYF.

V usage is TRBV7-9 and J usage is TRBJ1-4, with D tentatively TRBD1 (6 bases). Germline V gives CDR1 SEHNR, CDR2 FQNEAQ (reference sequence). This CDR3 has 15 residues. V lost 4 bases and J lost 8, with 17 bases in between. CDR3 amino acids: CASSSPEEGEEKLFF. CDR3 bases: TGTGCCAGCAGCTCTCCGGAAGAGGGGGAGGAAAAACTGTTTTTT.

The chain employs TRBV7-9 and TRBJ2-2; 7 bases line up with TRBD2. With 5 bases clipped from V and 2 bases from J, the junction kept 8 bases outside the gene matches. Germline assignment: CDR1 SEHNR and CDR2 FQNEAQ (reference sequence). The CDR3 is 16 amino acids. The CDR3 loop is CASSGTRESNTGELFF. CDR3 DNA sequence: TGTGCCAGCAGCGGAACGCGGGAGTCCAACACCGGGGAGCTGTTTTTT.

The chain recombines TRBV28 with TRBJ2-2; the match to TRBD1 covers 8 bases. There are 15 residues in the CDR3. CDR1 and CDR2 from the germline V gene are MDHEN and SYDVKM. The J segment lost 7 bases and the V segment lost 6 bases, leaving 10 bases of the junction unmatched. CDR3 DNA sequence: TGTGCCAGCAGCCCAACGACAGGGGCGGGCGGGGAGCTGTTTTTT. Translation: CASSPTTGAGGELFF.

A single count supports this clone. This chain links TRBV7-9 with TRBJ2-2; 7 positions agree with TRBD1. This CDR3 has 18 residues. CDR1 SEHNR and CDR2 FQNEAQ come from the germline V gene (reference sequence). Trimming cost V 1 base and J 4 bases; bases outside gene matches: 12. As DNA, the CDR3 is TGTGCCAGCAGCTTAGGACCACCCGGACAGGCGAGCACCGGGGAGCTGTTTTTT. Protein sequence: CASSLGPPGQASTGELFF.

In this sample, this clone turned up once. V gene TRBV5-1 combines with J gene TRBJ2-3, with D unresolved. There are 16 residues in the CDR3. Deletions cut 2 bases from V and 3 bases from J, with 16 bases between. CDR1 is SGHRS and CDR2 is YFSETQ in the germline V gene. CDR3 residues: CASSFLGGSATDTQYF. The CDR3 DNA reads as TGCGCCAGCAGCTTCCTTGGCGGAAGTGCGACAGATACGCAGTATTTT.

The chain has TRBV11-3 and TRBJ1-1; no firm D call. The CDR3 covers 13 residues. Germline V gene lookup returns CDR1 SGHNT and CDR2 YENEEA. V lost 0 bases to trimming and J lost 9 bases, with 11 bases between them. The DNA for the CDR3 is TGTGCCAGCAGCTTAGATATTCCAGGTAAAGCTTTCTTT. Encoded protein: CASSLDIPGKAFF.

The CDR3 region is CASSPASGYEQYF. In nucleotides, the CDR3 is TGTGCCAGTAGTCCGGCTAGCGGCTACGAGCAGTACTTC. The genes are TRBV19 and TRBJ2-7, with 7 bases lining up with TRBD2. The CDR3 loop spans 13 amino acids. CDR1 and CDR2 from the germline V gene are LNHDA and SQIVND (reference sequence). V lost 5 bases and J lost 3; bases outside the gene matches: 4. The full variable domain, in which reference TRBV19 and TRBJ2-7 provide the parts outside the CDR3, is DGGITQSPKYLFRKEGQNVTLSCEQNLNHDAMYWYRQDPGQGLRLIYYSQIVNDFQKGDIAEGYSVSREKKESFPLTVTSAQKNPTAFYLCASSPASGYEQYFGPGTRLTVT.

V and J are TRBV6-1 and TRBJ2-7; 9 nucleotides agree with TRBD2. The trim removed 1 base at V and 4 bases at J, leaving 5 bases unmatched. Per the germline V gene, CDR1 is MNHNS and CDR2 is SASEGT. The CDR3 extends over 15 amino acids. In DNA form, the CDR3 reads TGTGCCAGCAGTGAAGAGCGGGAGGCGCATTACGAGCAGTACTTC. Encoded protein: CASSEEREAHYEQYF.